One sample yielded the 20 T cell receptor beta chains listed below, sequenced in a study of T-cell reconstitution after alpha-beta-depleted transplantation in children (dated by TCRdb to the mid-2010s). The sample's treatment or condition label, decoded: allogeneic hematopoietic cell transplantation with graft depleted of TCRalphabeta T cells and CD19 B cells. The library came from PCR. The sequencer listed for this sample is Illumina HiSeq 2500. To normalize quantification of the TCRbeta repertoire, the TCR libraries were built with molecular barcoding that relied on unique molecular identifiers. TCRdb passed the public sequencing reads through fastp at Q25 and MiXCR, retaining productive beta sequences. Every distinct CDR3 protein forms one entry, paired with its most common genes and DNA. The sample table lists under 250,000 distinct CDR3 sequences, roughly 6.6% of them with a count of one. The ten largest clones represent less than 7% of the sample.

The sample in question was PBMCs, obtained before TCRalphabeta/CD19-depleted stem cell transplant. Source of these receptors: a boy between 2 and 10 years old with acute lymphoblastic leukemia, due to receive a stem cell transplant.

CDR3 sequence (DNA): TGCAGCGTTGAAGAGCAAGAGACCCAGTACTTC. Translated, it gives CSVEEQETQYF. V usage is TRBV29-1 and J usage is TRBJ2-5, with D hard to call. V dropped 0 bases and J dropped 2 bases, with 1 base sitting between them. CDR3 length: 11 residues. Germline assignment: CDR1 SQVTM and CDR2 ANQGSEA. The variable domain in full, with the rest retrieved from reference TRBV29-1 and TRBJ2-5, is SAVISQKPSRDICQRGTSLTIQCQVDSQVTMMFWYRQQPGQSLTLIATANQGSEATYESGFVIDKFPISRPNLTFSTLTVSNMSPEDSSIYLCSVEEQETQYFGPGTRLLVL.

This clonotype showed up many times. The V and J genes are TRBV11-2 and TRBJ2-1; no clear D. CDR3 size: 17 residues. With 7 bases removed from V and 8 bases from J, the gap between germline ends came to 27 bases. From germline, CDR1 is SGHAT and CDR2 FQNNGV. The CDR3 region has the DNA TGTGCCAGCACCCTAGGTTCGGGTACACACATACGAGATGAGCAGTTCTTC. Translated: CASTLGSGTHIRDEQFF. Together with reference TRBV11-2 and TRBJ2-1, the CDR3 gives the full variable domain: EAGVAQSPRYKIIEKRQSVAFWCNPISGHATLYWYQQILGQGPKLLIQFQNNGVVDDSQLPKDRFSAERLKGVDSTLKIQPAKLEDSAVYLCASTLGSGTHIRDEQFFGPGTRLTVL.

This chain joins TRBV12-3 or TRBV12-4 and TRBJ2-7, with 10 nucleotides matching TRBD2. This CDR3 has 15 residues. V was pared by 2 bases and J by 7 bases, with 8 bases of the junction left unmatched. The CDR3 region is CASSLSSGGKGEQYF. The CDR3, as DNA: TGTGCCAGCAGTTTATCTAGCGGGGGCAAAGGGGAGCAGTACTTC.

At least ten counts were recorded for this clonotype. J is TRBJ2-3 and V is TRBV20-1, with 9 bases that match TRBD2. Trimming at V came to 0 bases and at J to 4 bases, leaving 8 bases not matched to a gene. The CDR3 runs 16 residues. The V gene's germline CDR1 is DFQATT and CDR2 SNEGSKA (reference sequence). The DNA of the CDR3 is TGCAGTGCTAGAGATGCGGCGGGAGGGGATTCAGATACGCAGTATTTT. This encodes CSARDAAGGDSDTQYF.

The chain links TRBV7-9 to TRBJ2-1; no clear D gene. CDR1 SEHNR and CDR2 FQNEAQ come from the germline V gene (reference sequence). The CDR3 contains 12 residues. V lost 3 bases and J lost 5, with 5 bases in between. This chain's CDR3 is CASSLVNNEQFF. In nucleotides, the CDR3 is TGTGCCAGCAGCTTGGTAAACAATGAGCAGTTCTTC.

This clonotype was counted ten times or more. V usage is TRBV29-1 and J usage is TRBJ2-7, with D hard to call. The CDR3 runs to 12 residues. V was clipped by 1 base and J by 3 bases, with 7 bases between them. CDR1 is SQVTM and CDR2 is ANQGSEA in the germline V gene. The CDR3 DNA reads TGCAGCGTTGAAGTAGGTGTCTACGAGCAGTACTTC. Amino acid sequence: CSVEVGVYEQYF.

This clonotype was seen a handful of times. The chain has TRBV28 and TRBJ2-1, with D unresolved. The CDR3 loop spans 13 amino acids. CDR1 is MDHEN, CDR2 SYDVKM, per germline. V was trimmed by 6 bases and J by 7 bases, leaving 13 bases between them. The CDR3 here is CASRLPEENEQFF. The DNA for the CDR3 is TGTGCCAGCAGACTCCCCGAGGAGAATGAGCAGTTCTTC.

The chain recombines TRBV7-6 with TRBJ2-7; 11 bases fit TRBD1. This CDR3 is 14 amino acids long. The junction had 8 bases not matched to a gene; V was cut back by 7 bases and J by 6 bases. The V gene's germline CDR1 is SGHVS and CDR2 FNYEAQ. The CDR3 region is CASTPGTGGSEQYF. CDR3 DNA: TGTGCCAGCACCCCCGGGACAGGGGGAAGCGAGCAGTACTTC.

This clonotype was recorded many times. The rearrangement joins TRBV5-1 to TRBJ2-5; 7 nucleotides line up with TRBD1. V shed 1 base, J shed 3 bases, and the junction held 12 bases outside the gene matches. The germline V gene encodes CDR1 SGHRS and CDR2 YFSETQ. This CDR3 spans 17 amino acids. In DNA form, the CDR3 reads TGCGCCAGCAGCTTGACAGGGGTTTTGATAACCGAAGAGACCCAGTACTTC. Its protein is CASSLTGVLITEETQYF.

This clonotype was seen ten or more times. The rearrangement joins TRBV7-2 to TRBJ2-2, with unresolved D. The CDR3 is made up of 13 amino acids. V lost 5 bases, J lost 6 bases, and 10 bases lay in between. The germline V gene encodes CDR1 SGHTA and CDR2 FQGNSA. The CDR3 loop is CASSPIRSGELFF. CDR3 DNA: TGTGCCAGCAGCCCTATTAGATCCGGGGAGCTGTTTTTT.

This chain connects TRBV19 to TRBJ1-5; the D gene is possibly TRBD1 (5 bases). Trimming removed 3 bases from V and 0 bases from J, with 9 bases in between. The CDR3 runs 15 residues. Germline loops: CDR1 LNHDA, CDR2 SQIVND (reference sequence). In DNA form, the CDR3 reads TGTGCCAGTAGTATCAGGGCCTATAGCAATCAGCCCCAGCATTTT. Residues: CASSIRAYSNQPQHF.

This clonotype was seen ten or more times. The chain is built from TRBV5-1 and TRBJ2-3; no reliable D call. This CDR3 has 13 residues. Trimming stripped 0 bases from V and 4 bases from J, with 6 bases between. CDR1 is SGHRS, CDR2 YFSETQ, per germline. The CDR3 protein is CASSLGDSDTQYF. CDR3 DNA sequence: TGCGCCAGCAGCTTGGGGGATTCAGATACGCAGTATTTT.

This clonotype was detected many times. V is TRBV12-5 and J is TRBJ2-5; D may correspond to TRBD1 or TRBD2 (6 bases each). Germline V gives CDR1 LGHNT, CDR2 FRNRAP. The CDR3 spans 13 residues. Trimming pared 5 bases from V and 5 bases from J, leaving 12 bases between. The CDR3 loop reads CASGPGGEETQYF. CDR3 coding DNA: TGTGCTAGTGGTCCCGGGGGCGAGGAGACCCAGTACTTC.

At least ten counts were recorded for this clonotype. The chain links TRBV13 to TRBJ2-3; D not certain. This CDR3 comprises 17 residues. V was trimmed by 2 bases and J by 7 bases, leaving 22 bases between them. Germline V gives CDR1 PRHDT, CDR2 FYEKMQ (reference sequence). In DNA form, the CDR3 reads TGTGCCAGCAGCTTACCCCTAACGATGGGCAGGTGGAATACGCAGTATTTT. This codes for CASSLPLTMGRWNTQYF.

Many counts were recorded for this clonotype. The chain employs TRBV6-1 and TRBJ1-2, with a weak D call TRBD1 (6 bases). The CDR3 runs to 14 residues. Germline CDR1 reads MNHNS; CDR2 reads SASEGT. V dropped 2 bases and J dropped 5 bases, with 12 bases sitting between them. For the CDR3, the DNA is TGTGCCAGCAGTGAACTCAGGGGCAGTTATGGCTACACCTTC. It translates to CASSELRGSYGYTF.

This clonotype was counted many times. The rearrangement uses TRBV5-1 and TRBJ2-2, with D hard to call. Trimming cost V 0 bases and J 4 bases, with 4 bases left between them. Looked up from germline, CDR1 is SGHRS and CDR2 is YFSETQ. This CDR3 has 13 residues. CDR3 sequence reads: CASSLALTGELFF. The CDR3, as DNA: TGCGCCAGCAGCTTGGCACTCACCGGGGAGCTGTTTTTT.

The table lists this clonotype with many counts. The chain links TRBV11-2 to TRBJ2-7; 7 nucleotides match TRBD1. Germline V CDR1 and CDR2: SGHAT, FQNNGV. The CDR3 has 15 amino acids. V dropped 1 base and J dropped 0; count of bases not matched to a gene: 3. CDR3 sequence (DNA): TGTGCCAGCAGCTTAGTGGCAGGGGGCTCCTACGAGCAGTACTTC. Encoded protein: CASSLVAGGSYEQYF.

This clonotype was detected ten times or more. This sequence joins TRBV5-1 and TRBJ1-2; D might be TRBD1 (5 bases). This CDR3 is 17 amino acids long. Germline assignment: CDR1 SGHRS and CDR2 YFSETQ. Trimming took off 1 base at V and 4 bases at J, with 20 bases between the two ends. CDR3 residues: CASSLSRGAPDIYGYTF. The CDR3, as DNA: TGCGCCAGCAGCTTGTCCCGCGGGGCGCCCGACATCTATGGCTACACCTTC.

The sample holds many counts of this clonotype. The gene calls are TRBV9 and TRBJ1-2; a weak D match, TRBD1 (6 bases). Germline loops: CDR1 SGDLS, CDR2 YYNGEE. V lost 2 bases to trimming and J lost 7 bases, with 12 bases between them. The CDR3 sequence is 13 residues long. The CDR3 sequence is CASSVGGQGGYTF. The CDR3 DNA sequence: TGTGCCAGCAGCGTCGGGGGGCAAGGTGGCTACACCTTC.

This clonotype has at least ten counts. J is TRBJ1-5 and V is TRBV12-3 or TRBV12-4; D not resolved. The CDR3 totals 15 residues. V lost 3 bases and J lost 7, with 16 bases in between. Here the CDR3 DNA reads TGTGCCAGCAGTTTCGGCTCAGATCGCGGACAGCCCCAGCATTTT. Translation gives CASSFGSDRGQPQHF.